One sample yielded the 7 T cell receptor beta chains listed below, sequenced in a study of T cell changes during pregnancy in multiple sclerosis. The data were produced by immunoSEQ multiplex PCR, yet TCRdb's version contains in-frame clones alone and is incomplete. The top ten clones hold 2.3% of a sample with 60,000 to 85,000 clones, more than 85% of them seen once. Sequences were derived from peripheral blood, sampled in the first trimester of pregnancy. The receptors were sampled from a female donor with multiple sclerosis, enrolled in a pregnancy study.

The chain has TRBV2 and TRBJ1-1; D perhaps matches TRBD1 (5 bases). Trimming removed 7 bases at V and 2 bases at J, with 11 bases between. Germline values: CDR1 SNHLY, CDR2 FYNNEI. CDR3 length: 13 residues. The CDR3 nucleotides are TGTGCCAGCACCGCAGACAGTAACACTGAAGCTTTCTTT. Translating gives CASTADSNTEAFF.

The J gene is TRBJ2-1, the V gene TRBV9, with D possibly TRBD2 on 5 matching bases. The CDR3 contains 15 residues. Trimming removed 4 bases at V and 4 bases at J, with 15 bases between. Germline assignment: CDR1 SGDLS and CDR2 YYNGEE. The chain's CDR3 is CASSPTPRTYNEQFF. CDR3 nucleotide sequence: TGTGCCAGCAGCCCTACCCCTCGGACTTACAATGAGCAGTTCTTC.

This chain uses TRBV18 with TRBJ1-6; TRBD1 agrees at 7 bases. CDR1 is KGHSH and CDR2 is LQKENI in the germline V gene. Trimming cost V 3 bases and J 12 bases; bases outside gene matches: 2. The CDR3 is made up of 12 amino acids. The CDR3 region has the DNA TGTGCCAGCTCACCTACAGGGGAACCCCTCCACTTT. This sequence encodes CASSPTGEPLHF.

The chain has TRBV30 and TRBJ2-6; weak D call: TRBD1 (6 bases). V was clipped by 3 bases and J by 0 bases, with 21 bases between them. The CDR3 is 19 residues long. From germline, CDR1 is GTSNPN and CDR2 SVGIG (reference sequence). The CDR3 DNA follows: TGTGCCTGGAGCCCTTCACAGGGTTGGAGCGGCTCTGGGGCCAACGTCCTGACTTTC. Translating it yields CAWSPSQGWSGSGANVLTF. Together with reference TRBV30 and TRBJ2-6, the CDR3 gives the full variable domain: SQTIHQWPATLVQPVGSPLSLECTVEGTSNPNLYWYRQAAGRGLQLLFYSVGIGQISSEVPQNLSASRPQDRQFILSSKKLLLSDSGFYLCAWSPSQGWSGSGANVLTFGAGSRLTVL.

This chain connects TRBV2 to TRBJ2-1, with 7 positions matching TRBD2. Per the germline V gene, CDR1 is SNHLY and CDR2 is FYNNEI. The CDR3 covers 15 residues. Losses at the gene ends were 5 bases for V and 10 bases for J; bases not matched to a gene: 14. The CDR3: CASSRREFPGEEQFF. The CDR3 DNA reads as TGTGCCAGCAGTAGGCGGGAGTTCCCGGGGGAAGAGCAGTTCTTC.

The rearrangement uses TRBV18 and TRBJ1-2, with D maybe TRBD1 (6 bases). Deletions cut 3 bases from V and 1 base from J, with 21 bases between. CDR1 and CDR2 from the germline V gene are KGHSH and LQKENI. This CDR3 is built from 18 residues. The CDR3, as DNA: TGTGCCAGCTCACCGCGAACTAGTATAGGGACAATTAACTATGGCTACACCTTC. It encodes CASSPRTSIGTINYGYTF.

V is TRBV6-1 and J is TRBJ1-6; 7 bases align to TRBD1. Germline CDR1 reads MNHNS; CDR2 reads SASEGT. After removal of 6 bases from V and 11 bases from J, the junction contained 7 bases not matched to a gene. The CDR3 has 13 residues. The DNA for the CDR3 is TGTGCCAGCAGACAGGGGCTGGAGGCACCCCTCCACTTT. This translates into CASRQGLEAPLHF.